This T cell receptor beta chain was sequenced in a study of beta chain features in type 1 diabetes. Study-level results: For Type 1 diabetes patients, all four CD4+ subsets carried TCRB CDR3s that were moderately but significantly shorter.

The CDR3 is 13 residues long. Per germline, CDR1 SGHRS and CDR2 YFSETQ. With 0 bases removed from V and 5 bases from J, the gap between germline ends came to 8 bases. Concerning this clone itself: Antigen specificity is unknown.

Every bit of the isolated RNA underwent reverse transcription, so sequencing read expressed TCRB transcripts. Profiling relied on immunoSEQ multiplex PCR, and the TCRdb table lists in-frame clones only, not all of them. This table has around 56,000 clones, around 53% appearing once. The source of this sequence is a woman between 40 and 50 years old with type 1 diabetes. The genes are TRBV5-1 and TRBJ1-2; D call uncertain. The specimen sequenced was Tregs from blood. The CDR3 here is CASSLDRQYGYTF. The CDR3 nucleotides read TGCGCCAGCAGCTTGGACCGCCAGTATGGCTACACCTTC.